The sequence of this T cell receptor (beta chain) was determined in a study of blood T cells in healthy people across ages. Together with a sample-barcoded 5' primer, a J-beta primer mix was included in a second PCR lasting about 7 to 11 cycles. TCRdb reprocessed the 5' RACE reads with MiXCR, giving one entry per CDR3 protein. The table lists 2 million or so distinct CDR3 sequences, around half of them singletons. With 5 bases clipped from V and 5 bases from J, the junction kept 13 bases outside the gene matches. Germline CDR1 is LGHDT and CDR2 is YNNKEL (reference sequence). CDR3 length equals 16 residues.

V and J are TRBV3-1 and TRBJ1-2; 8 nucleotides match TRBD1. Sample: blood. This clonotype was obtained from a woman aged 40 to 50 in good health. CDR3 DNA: TGTGCCAGCAGCTACTCAACCCGGGACAGGCTGTATGGCTACACCTTC. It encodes CASSYSTRDRLYGYTF.